The 30 T cell receptor beta chains reported below all come from one sample, sequenced in a study of a mutant IDH1 vaccine in newly diagnosed glioma. Time point denoted: baseline, week 1 (first vaccination visit). This sample's treatment: pre-vaccination baseline after standard-of-care therapy. Data came from immunoSEQ multiplex PCR; TCRdb stores just in-frame clones and leaves some out. Altogether 85,000 to 100,000 clones are present, around three quarters being singletons, with the ten largest covering roughly 6.9%. The sample was PBMCs, taken from a glioma patient treated with radiotherapy, temozolomide or both. The receptors here all came from a man aged 35 to 55 with glioma.

The chain links TRBV4-3 to TRBJ1-1; 8 nucleotides line up with TRBD1. V shed 4 bases, J shed 3 bases, and the junction held 16 bases outside the gene matches. CDR1 and CDR2 (germline): LGHNA, YSLEER. There are 18 residues in the CDR3. For the CDR3, the DNA is TGCGCCAGCAGCCGGAATAACGGGACAGGACATAGAGACACTGAAGCTTTCTTT. This encodes CASSRNNGTGHRDTEAFF.

This clone has more than one count but fewer than ten. The chain couples TRBV7-9 to TRBJ2-2; D is ambiguous. The CDR3 loop spans 13 amino acids. Germline CDR1 SEHNR, CDR2 FQNEAQ (reference sequence). Trimming removed 3 bases from V and 5 bases from J, with 7 bases in between. The CDR3 region is CASSFRETGELFF. As DNA, the CDR3 is TGTGCCAGCAGCTTCCGAGAAACCGGGGAGCTGTTTTTT.

This clone was seen only once. This sequence joins TRBV7-2 and TRBJ1-5; tentatively, D is TRBD1 (5 bases). The V gene's germline CDR1 is SGHTA and CDR2 FQGNSA. Trimming shortened V by 3 bases and J by 6 bases, and 15 bases separated the two germline ends. The CDR3 is 15 residues long. CDR3 DNA sequence: TGTGCCAGCAGCTTCCTGCAGGGCAAGGGTCAGCCCCAGCATTTT. It codes for CASSFLQGKGQPQHF.

In this sample, this clone turned up once. The chain recombines TRBV30 with TRBJ2-7; TRBD1 matches at 9 bases. Germline V CDR1 and CDR2: GTSNPN, SVGIG (reference sequence). This CDR3 contains 12 residues. Losses at the gene ends were 7 bases for V and 1 base for J; bases not matched to a gene: 2. In nucleotides, the CDR3 is TGTGCCTCGGACAGGGGTTCCTACGAGCAGTACTTC. Translating gives CASDRGSYEQYF.

The chain combines TRBV9 with TRBJ2-3, with no clear D. Germline CDR1 and CDR2: SGDLS and YYNGEE. V was pared by 1 base and J by 6 bases, with 9 bases between. The CDR3 length is 13 residues. CDR3 nucleotide sequence: TGTGCCAGCAGCGTACGGCCCGTGGATACGCAGTATTTT. Amino acid sequence: CASSVRPVDTQYF. Complete variable domain (other parts from reference TRBV9 and TRBJ2-3): DSGVTQTPKHLITATGQRVTLRCSPRSGDLSVYWYQQSLDQGLQFLIQYYNGEERAKGNILERFSAQQFPDLHSELNLSSLELGDSALYFCASSVRPVDTQYFGPGTRLTVL.

The genes are TRBV6-6 and TRBJ2-5; 13 nucleotides line up with TRBD2. Germline loops: CDR1 MNHNY, CDR2 SVGAGI (reference sequence). V shed 7 bases, J shed 6 bases, and the junction held 8 bases outside the gene matches. This CDR3 spans 15 amino acids. The CDR3: CASIPWTSGRQTQYF. CDR3 DNA: TGTGCCAGCATTCCTTGGACTAGCGGGAGACAGACCCAGTACTTC.

The V call is TRBV11-3, the J call TRBJ2-7, with 7 bases that match TRBD2. V lost 4 bases to trimming and J lost 5 bases; unmatched junction nucleotides: 11. CDR1 and CDR2 from the germline V gene are SGHNT and YENEEA. The CDR3 extends over 15 amino acids. CDR3 nucleotides: TGTGCCAGCAGCTCCGATCCGACTAGCAGCCACGAGCAGTACTTC. It yields the protein CASSSDPTSSHEQYF.

The chain uses TRBV5-1 and TRBJ2-1; 7 bases agree with TRBD1. Germline assignment: CDR1 SGHRS and CDR2 YFSETQ. The V and J ends lost 3 bases and 0 bases, in that order; junction bases with no gene match: 18. The CDR3 extends over 20 amino acids. CDR3 nucleotide sequence: TGCGCCAGCAGCTCGGGGAGAGGGGGCGCGATGGAATCCTCCTACAATGAGCAGTTCTTC. Residues: CASSSGRGGAMESSYNEQFF.

V is TRBV28 and J is TRBJ2-1; TRBD2 matches at 8 bases. The CDR3 has 16 amino acids. Germline loops: CDR1 MDHEN, CDR2 SYDVKM. The V gene end was trimmed by 8 bases and the J gene end by 2 bases; junction bases not matched to a gene: 11. The CDR3, as DNA: TGTGCCAGCGTACCGCTTAGCGGGATGCCCTACAATGAGCAGTTCTTC. Translated, it gives CASVPLSGMPYNEQFF.

The chain joins TRBV4-2 to TRBJ2-2; D unclear. The CDR3 loop spans 14 amino acids. Trimming removed 1 base from V and 3 bases from J, with 6 bases in between. The germline CDR1 and CDR2 sequences are LGHNA and YNFKEQ. The CDR3 sequence: CASSQGLHTGELFF. The CDR3, as DNA: TGTGCCAGCAGCCAAGGGCTACACACCGGGGAGCTGTTTTTT.

The V gene is TRBV10-3, the J gene TRBJ2-5, with a possible D match to TRBD2 (5 bases). The CDR3 has 13 amino acids. V gave up 2 bases and J gave up 11 bases, with 15 bases separating them. Germline values: CDR1 ENHRY, CDR2 SYGVKD. CDR3 in amino acids: CAISEPPSWEQYF. The CDR3 DNA sequence: TGTGCCATCAGTGAGCCTCCTTCGTGGGAGCAGTACTTC.

The V and J genes are TRBV5-1 and TRBJ1-2; unclear D gene. This CDR3 has 13 residues. V dropped 0 bases and J dropped 8 bases, with 11 bases sitting between them. The V gene's germline CDR1 is SGHRS and CDR2 YFSETQ. In DNA form, the CDR3 reads TGCGCCAGCAGCTTGGACGGGGTTTTGGGCTACACCTTC. This gives the protein CASSLDGVLGYTF.

This clone appeared many times. The chain carries TRBV4-3 and TRBJ1-2, with a tentative D call TRBD1 (5 bases). The V gene's germline CDR1 is LGHNA and CDR2 YSLEER. V was shortened by 3 bases and J by 0 bases, with 11 bases between the two germline ends. The CDR3 sequence is 15 residues long. The CDR3 DNA follows: TGCGCCAGCAGCCAGCGGTCACAGGCTAACTATGGCTACACCTTC. Protein sequence: CASSQRSQANYGYTF.

The chain joins TRBV18 to TRBJ1-1; TRBD1 aligns across 9 bases. V gave up 6 bases and J gave up 2 bases; unmatched junction bases: 10. Looked up from germline, CDR1 is KGHSH and CDR2 is LQKENI. This CDR3 is 16 amino acids long. As DNA, the CDR3 is TGTGCCAGCTCCCGCGACAGGGGGAGAGGTAACACTGAAGCTTTCTTT. Protein: CASSRDRGRGNTEAFF.

A note on this clone: Relative to the germline gene, one junction end is altered; a read error may explain this. This chain joins TRBV20-1 and TRBJ2-4, with TRBD2 as a possible D gene (7 bases). Germline CDR1 DFQATT, CDR2 SNEGSKA (reference sequence). CDR3 length equals 10 residues. The CDR3 reads CSAYWGGPTF. In DNA form, the CDR3 reads TGCAGTGCCTATTGGGGGGGCCCAACGTTC.

This clone was seen a few times. The chain carries TRBV7-3 and TRBJ2-3, with TRBD2 identical over 10 bases. The germline V gene has CDR1 SGHTA and CDR2 FQGTGA. This CDR3 is built from 14 residues. The ends lost 6 bases at V and 5 bases at J; junction bases unmatched: 5. CDR3 loop: CASSIAGGIDTQYF. The CDR3 coding sequence is TGTGCCAGCAGTATAGCGGGAGGAATAGATACGCAGTATTTT.

The rearrangement joins TRBV6-1 to TRBJ2-6, with D uncertain. CDR1 is MNHNS and CDR2 is SASEGT in the germline V gene. Trimming pared 4 bases from V and 0 bases from J, leaving 4 bases between. The length of the CDR3 is 14 residues. CDR3 loop: CASSVGSGANVLTF. In DNA form, the CDR3 reads TGTGCCAGCAGTGTAGGCTCTGGGGCCAACGTCCTGACTTTC.

The CDR3 reads CATRGTYTEAFF. The CDR3 DNA follows: TGTGCCACCCGGGGCACTTACACTGAAGCTTTCTTT. The rearrangement links TRBV15 to TRBJ1-1; maybe TRBD1 (5 bases). V was clipped by 8 bases and J by 3 bases, with 10 bases between them. The length of the CDR3 is 12 residues. CDR1 is LNHNV, CDR2 YYDKDF, per germline (reference sequence).

The V gene is TRBV5-1, the J gene TRBJ1-4; D might be TRBD1 (6 bases). This CDR3 region has 13 residues. V dropped 5 bases and J dropped 2 bases, with 7 bases sitting between them. Germline CDR1 and CDR2: SGHRS and YFSETQ. CDR3: CASRRGTNEKLFF. DNA of the CDR3: TGCGCCAGCAGAAGGGGGACTAATGAAAAACTGTTTTTT. Full variable domain (remainder filled in from reference TRBV5-1 and TRBJ1-4): KAGVTQTPRYLIKTRGQQVTLSCSPISGHRSVSWYQQTPGQGLQFLFEYFSETQRNKGNFPGRFSGRQFSNSRSEMNVSTLELGDSALYLCASRRGTNEKLFFGSGTQLSVL.

The rearrangement joins TRBV7-2 to TRBJ1-2, with unresolved D. Trimming shortened V by 5 bases and J by 4 bases, and 14 bases separated the two germline ends. Looked up from germline, CDR1 is SGHTA and CDR2 is FQGNSA. The CDR3 loop spans 14 amino acids. The CDR3 is CASSPDLGSYGYTF. CDR3 DNA sequence: TGTGCCAGCAGCCCGGACCTCGGGTCCTATGGCTACACCTTC.

The V and J genes are TRBV7-8 and TRBJ2-5; D gene ambiguous. CDR1 is SGHVS and CDR2 is FQNEAQ in the germline V gene. This CDR3 region has 16 residues. The ends were cut back, 2 bases at V and 2 bases at J, with 15 bases in the middle. The CDR3 loop reads CASSLTRTVLQETQYF. The CDR3 nucleotides read TGTGCCAGCAGCTTAACACGGACCGTACTTCAAGAGACCCAGTACTTC.

The V gene is TRBV18, the J gene TRBJ1-4, with TRBD1 matching over 10 bases. This CDR3 region has 15 residues. The V gene end was trimmed by 2 bases and the J gene end by 5 bases; junction bases not matched to a gene: 2. The germline V gene encodes CDR1 KGHSH and CDR2 LQKENI. As DNA, the CDR3 is TGTGCCAGCTCACCAAGGACAGGGGGAAATGAAAAACTGTTTTTT. It specifies CASSPRTGGNEKLFF.

The genes are TRBV7-9 and TRBJ1-5; no clear D gene. From germline, CDR1 is SEHNR and CDR2 FQNEAQ (reference sequence). CDR3 length equals 16 residues. V was trimmed by 0 bases and J by 2 bases, leaving 11 bases between them. In nucleotides, the CDR3 is TGTGCCAGCAGCTTAGCGAATGGTTGGGGCAATCAGCCCCAGCATTTT. It yields the protein CASSLANGWGNQPQHF.

This chain uses TRBV6-6 with TRBJ2-7; 8 nucleotides agree with TRBD1. V shed 7 bases and J 5 bases; nucleotides not matched to a gene: 7. The CDR3 totals 13 residues. CDR1 MNHNY and CDR2 SVGAGI come from the germline V gene (reference sequence). In DNA, the CDR3 is TGTGCCAGCACCCCTCGGACAGGGAACGAGCAGTACTTC. It codes for CASTPRTGNEQYF.

The rearrangement uses TRBV2 and TRBJ2-7, with 9 positions matching TRBD1. J gave up 2 bases and V 8 bases, and 4 bases lay outside the gene matches. The CDR3 covers 13 residues. The germline CDR1 and CDR2 sequences are SNHLY and FYNNEI. CDR3 nucleotides: TGTGCCAGCCGAAGGGACAGGGCCTACGAGCAGTACTTC. Protein product: CASRRDRAYEQYF.

This chain links TRBV4-1 with TRBJ2-5; D call uncertain. The CDR3 is 14 amino acids. Between the trimmed V and J ends, which lost 3 bases and 1 base, there was a span of 9 bases. CDR1 is MGHRA, CDR2 YSYEKL, per germline. CDR3 nucleotides: TGCGCCAGCAGCCAGTCCACAGCCCAAGAGACCCAGTACTTC. Its protein is CASSQSTAQETQYF.

The chain carries TRBV5-4 and TRBJ1-3, with 7 bases identical to TRBD1. Germline CDR1 and CDR2: SGHNT and YYREEE (reference sequence). There are 14 residues in the CDR3. Unmatched junction bases numbered 2, after V lost 0 bases and J lost 5 bases. This CDR3 reads CASSLGQGRNTIYF. The CDR3 coding sequence is TGTGCCAGCAGCTTGGGACAGGGTAGAAACACCATATATTTT.

The chain recombines TRBV30 with TRBJ2-1, with 14 bases lining up with TRBD2. J gave up 14 bases and V 3 bases, and 12 bases lay outside the gene matches. Germline V CDR1 and CDR2: GTSNPN, SVGIG (reference sequence). The CDR3 has 15 amino acids. CDR3 region: CAWSTGTSGRPLEFF. The CDR3 bases are TGTGCCTGGAGCACCGGGACTAGCGGGAGACCTCTCGAGTTCTTC.

The V and J genes are TRBV10-3 and TRBJ2-5; a possible D gene is TRBD2 (7 bases). The V end was cut by 10 bases, the J end by 5 bases, with 23 bases between. CDR3 length equals 15 residues. Looked up from germline, CDR1 is ENHRY and CDR2 is SYGVKD. The CDR3, as DNA: TGTGCCACCGCCCCACACAGGGAGGGGGATGAGACCCAGTACTTC. Its translation: CATAPHREGDETQYF.

The chain uses TRBV4-1 and TRBJ2-1; D unclear. Germline assignment: CDR1 MGHRA and CDR2 YSYEKL. The CDR3 extends over 14 amino acids. Trimming left V 2 bases short and J 1 base short, with 6 bases between. The CDR3 loop reads CASSQPVSYNEQFF. DNA for the CDR3: TGCGCCAGCAGCCAACCAGTATCCTACAATGAGCAGTTCTTC.